This entry lists 12 T cell receptor beta chains sequenced from one sample in a study of early T cells in non-severe SARS-CoV-2 infection. TCRdb passed the 5' RACE reads through MiXCR, listing each CDR3 protein once. The sample has fewer than 85,000 distinct CDR3 sequences; approximately 13% are singletons. Specimen: whole blood. The origin of the receptors is an adult who was a healthcare worker with PCR-confirmed SARS-CoV-2 infection or an uninfected control (not recorded which).

For this clonotype: This may be a read error, as it is one base from a much larger clone. The chain has TRBV30 and TRBJ2-7; D might be TRBD1 or TRBD2, each matching 6 bases. Looked up from germline, CDR1 is GTSNPN and CDR2 is SVGIG (reference sequence). The CDR3 loop spans 12 amino acids. Trimming shortened V by 5 bases and J by 5 bases, and 13 bases separated the two germline ends. Here the CDR3 reads CAWGPGADEQYF. In DNA, the CDR3 is TGTGCCTGGGGCCCGGGGGCGGACGAGCAGTACTTC.

This clonotype appeared a few times. DNA for the CDR3: TGTGCCAGCAGCTTAGTCGGGAACGAGCAGTACTTC. It encodes CASSLVGNEQYF. The rearrangement joins TRBV7-2 to TRBJ2-7, with TRBD2 as a possible D gene (5 bases). This CDR3 contains 12 residues. Germline-derived CDR1 and CDR2 are SGHTA and FQGNSA. The V gene lost 1 base and the J gene lost 5 bases, with 6 bases spanning the gap.

In this sample, this clonotype turned up many times. The chain carries TRBV14 and TRBJ2-1, with TRBD2 matching over 9 bases. CDR3 size: 17 residues. J was trimmed by 5 bases and V by 1 base; bases with no gene match: 9. The germline V gene has CDR1 SGHDN and CDR2 FVKESK. The CDR3 coding sequence is TGTGCCAGCAGCCAAGTGTTGCGAGCGGGGGGCCACAATGAGCAGTTCTTC. Encoded protein: CASSQVLRAGGHNEQFF. The full variable domain, completed using reference TRBV14 and TRBJ2-1, is EAGVTQFPSHSVIEKGQTVTLRCDPISGHDNLYWYRRVMGKEIKFLLHFVKESKQDESGMPNNRFLAERTGGTYSTLKVQPAELEDSGVYFCASSQVLRAGGHNEQFFGPGTRLTVL.

This clonotype appeared many times. The CDR3 DNA follows: TGTGCCAGCACCAGATCCCAGAGCTCTGGAAACACCATATATTTT. It translates to CASTRSQSSGNTIYF. The V call is TRBV6-5, the J call TRBJ1-3; D uncertain. This CDR3 is 15 amino acids long. The germline V gene encodes CDR1 MNHEY and CDR2 SVGAGI. Trimming took 7 bases from V and 0 from J, leaving 13 bases between them.

Many counts were recorded for this clonotype. This chain joins TRBV7-3 and TRBJ1-1, with D perhaps TRBD1 (5 bases). In germline, CDR1 is SGHTA, CDR2 FQGTGA. CDR3 length equals 15 residues. Trimming shortened V by 1 base and J by 7 bases, and 16 bases separated the two germline ends. The CDR3 bases are TGTGCCAGCAGCTTAATTGGGGGAGGAGACGATGAAGCTTTCTTT. Its translation is CASSLIGGGDDEAFF.

The table lists this clonotype with many counts. V and J are TRBV18 and TRBJ1-3; the D gene is possibly TRBD1 (6 bases). The V gene's germline CDR1 is KGHSH and CDR2 LQKENI. The length of the CDR3 is 15 residues. V shed 0 bases and J shed 9 bases, with 15 bases lying between them. The CDR3 DNA reads TGTGCCAGCTCACCACCGGACAGAGTGTACGGCACCATATATTTT. Residues: CASSPPDRVYGTIYF.

This clonotype was seen a few times. The CDR3 region is CASSQGGQGETQYF. The CDR3 DNA is TGCGCCAGCAGCCAAGGCGGGCAGGGTGAGACCCAGTACTTC. The V and J genes are TRBV4-3 and TRBJ2-5; D might be TRBD1 or TRBD2, each matching 5 bases. Trimming removed 1 base from V and 5 bases from J, with 11 bases in between. The CDR3 has 14 amino acids. CDR1 LGHNA and CDR2 YSLEER come from the germline V gene.

This chain uses TRBV7-3 with TRBJ1-1; TRBD1 agrees at 9 bases. V dropped 1 base and J dropped 0; count of bases not matched to a gene: 3. CDR1 is SGHTA and CDR2 is FQGTGA in the germline V gene. The CDR3 totals 16 residues. CDR3 in DNA: TGTGCCAGCAGCTTAAGGGGGACAGGGATGAACACTGAAGCTTTCTTT. This encodes CASSLRGTGMNTEAFF.

This clonotype was observed many times. The chain carries TRBV13 and TRBJ1-5, with D perhaps TRBD1 (5 bases). Deletions cut 4 bases from V and 1 base from J, with 14 bases between. Germline V CDR1 and CDR2: PRHDT, FYEKMQ (reference sequence). The CDR3 loop spans 16 amino acids. Here the CDR3 DNA reads TGTGCCAGCAGCTCAAACGGGGGGATCAGCAATCAGCCCCAGCATTTT. Residues: CASSSNGGISNQPQHF.

This clonotype has just a few counts. The V and J genes are TRBV6-4 and TRBJ2-3, with D maybe TRBD2 (6 bases). Germline loops: CDR1 MRHNA, CDR2 SNTAGT. With 3 bases removed from V and 6 bases from J, the gap between germline ends came to 13 bases. The CDR3 extends over 14 amino acids. CDR3 bases: TGTGCCAGCAGTGATAGTGGCGGGGCGGATACGCAGTATTTT. Amino acid sequence: CASSDSGGADTQYF.

This clonotype was observed at least ten times. This rearrangement joins TRBV4-3 to TRBJ2-5, with D possibly being TRBD2 (7 bases). CDR1 is LGHNA, CDR2 YSLEER, per germline. The CDR3 runs 17 residues. Trimming removed 0 bases from V and 5 bases from J, with 19 bases in between. The DNA for the CDR3 is TGCGCCAGCAGCCAAGATTGGAGTGGGGGGGGCTTTGAGACCCAGTACTTC. Protein sequence: CASSQDWSGGGFETQYF.

This clonotype has more than one count but fewer than ten. The chain carries TRBV6-6 and TRBJ2-3; 8 bases line up with TRBD1. The CDR3 is 15 amino acids. V lost 8 bases, J lost 2 bases, and 9 bases stayed unmatched. Germline lookup yields CDR1 MNHNY and CDR2 SVGAGI (reference sequence). In nucleotides, the CDR3 is TGTGCCAGCTTACTGGGACAGGCCCACACAGATACGCAGTATTTT. Amino acids: CASLLGQAHTDTQYF.